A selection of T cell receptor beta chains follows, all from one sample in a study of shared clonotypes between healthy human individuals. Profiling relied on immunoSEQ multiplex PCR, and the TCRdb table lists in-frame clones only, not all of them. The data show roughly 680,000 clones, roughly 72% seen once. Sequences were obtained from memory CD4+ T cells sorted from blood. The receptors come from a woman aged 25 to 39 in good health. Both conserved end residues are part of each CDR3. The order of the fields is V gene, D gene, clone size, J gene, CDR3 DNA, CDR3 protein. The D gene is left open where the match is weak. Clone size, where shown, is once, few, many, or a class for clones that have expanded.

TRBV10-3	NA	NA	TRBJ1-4	TGTGCCATCGGGGCCGGGAGGAATGAAAAACTGTTTTTT	CAIGAGRNEKLFF
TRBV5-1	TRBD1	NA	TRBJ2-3	TGCGCCAGCAGCCCACAGGGGGGCACAGATACGCAGTATTTT	CASSPQGGTDTQYF
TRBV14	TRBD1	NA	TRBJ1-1	TGTGCCAGCAGCCAGGGACAGTCAGTCGGTGAAGCTTTCTTT	CASSQGQSVGEAFF
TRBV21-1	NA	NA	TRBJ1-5	TGTGCCAGCAGCAAAGCGCGTGGCAGGGGGAGGCAGCCCCAGCATTTT	CASSKARGRGRQPQHF
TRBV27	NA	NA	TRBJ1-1	TGTGCCACCCGAGGACGGGCGAACACTGAAGCTTTCTTT	CATRGRANTEAFF
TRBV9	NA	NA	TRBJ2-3	TGTGCCAGCAGCGTAGTTGCGGGAATGAATGCAGATACGCAGTATTTT	CASSVVAGMNADTQYF
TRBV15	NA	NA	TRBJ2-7	TGTGCCACCAGCAGGGTTTCGGGAGCCTACGAGCAGTACTTC	CATSRVSGAYEQYF
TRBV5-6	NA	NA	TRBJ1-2	TGTGCCAGCAGCTTGGTAGGGAAGGTTACATATGGCTACACCTTC	CASSLVGKVTYGYTF
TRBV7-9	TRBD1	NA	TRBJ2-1	TGTGCCAGCAGGCAGGGGGTAGGGGAGTTCTTC	CASRQGVGEFF
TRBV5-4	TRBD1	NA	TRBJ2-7	TGTGCCAGCAGCTTAGCCGGGACAGGGCCCTACGAGCAGTACTTC	CASSLAGTGPYEQYF
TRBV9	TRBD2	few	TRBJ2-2	TGTGCCAGCAGTCTGGTGGGAGGGTCGGTGGAGCTGTTTTTT	CASSLVGGSVELFF
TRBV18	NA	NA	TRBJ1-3	TGTGCCAGCTCACCACCGGGACGCGTCAACTCTGGAAACACCATATATTTT	CASSPPGRVNSGNTIYF
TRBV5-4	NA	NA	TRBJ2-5	TGTGCCAGCAGCGAGGGGGGTTCAGAGACCCAGTACTTC	CASSEGGSETQYF
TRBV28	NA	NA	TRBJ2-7	TGTGCCAGCATGCGGGGGCGACCCCCCTACGAGCAGTACTTC	CASMRGRPPYEQYF
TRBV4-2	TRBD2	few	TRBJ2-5	TGTGCCAGCAGCCAAGTACTAGCGGAGACCCAGTACTTC	CASSQVLAETQYF
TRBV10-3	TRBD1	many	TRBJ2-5	TGTGCCATCTCGCCCGGGACAGGCGAAGAGACCCAGTACTTC	CAISPGTGEETQYF
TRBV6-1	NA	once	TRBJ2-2	TGTGCCAGCAGCCGCGGGGAGCTGTTTTTT	CASSRGELFF
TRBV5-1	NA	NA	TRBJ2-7	TGCGCCAGCAGCCCGCAGGACGAGCAGTACTTC	CASSPQDEQYF
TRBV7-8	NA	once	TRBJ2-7	TGTGCCAGCAGCCTAAGTCCGGTCCCGGATTCCGAGCAGTACTTC	CASSLSPVPDSEQYF
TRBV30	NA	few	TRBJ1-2	TGTGCCTGGAGTGTAGGGATCTATGGCTACACCTTC	CAWSVGIYGYTF
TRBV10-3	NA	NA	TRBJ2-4	TGTGCCATCAGTGAGCGGGGCTTCCTAGCCAAAAACATTCAGTACTTC	CAISERGFLAKNIQYF
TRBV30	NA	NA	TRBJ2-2	TGTGCCTGGAGTGTACTGGAGTATTTAACCGGGGAGCTGTTTTTT	CAWSVLEYLTGELFF
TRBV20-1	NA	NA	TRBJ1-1	TGCAGTTCCAGGGGGAACACTGAAGCTTTCTTT	CSSRGNTEAFF